This entry concerns a single T cell receptor beta chain. This clonotype was recorded many times. What antigen it recognizes has not been identified. Qualities for individual bases were not recorded, and no much larger clone is one base off. This specimen comes from a study of response to subunit inactivated influenza vaccine (dated by TCRdb to 2017 to 2018). The study in broad terms: The study used deep quantitative T cell receptor repertoire profiling to track responses to a trivalent subunit inactivated influenza vaccine. Summary of the overall study and its limitations: According to the authors, only a limited number of new T cells may be recruited by each seasonal influenza vaccination.

Preparation of the library involved RT-PCR. This sample was sequenced with an Illumina HiSeq 2500. Using fastp at Q25 and MiXCR, TCRdb reprocessed the public reads and kept productive beta chains. Every CDR3 protein is listed once, alongside the most common genes and DNA of its rows. Across this sample there are about 180,000 distinct CDR3 sequences, with about 11% seen only once. The ten largest clonotypes hold roughly 36% of the sample. The germline V and J ends show losses of 4 bases and 1 base respectively, and no gene match explains 2 bases of the junction. The CDR3 contains 14 residues, cysteine and phenylalanine counted. Only CDR3 DNA remains: 42 bases, in frame from the first base. CDR1 and CDR2, looked up from the germline V gene, are MGHDK and SYGVNS.

Recombination connected TRBV25-1 to TRBJ2-7, and TRBD1 matches 9 of the central bases. The TCR originated in a man aged 45 to 75 who received an inactivated influenza vaccine. Donor details come from another sample of the same person, matched by shared clones. This sample comprised CD8+ T cells sorted from PBMCs, obtained around 2 years after vaccination. The CDR3 has the sequence CASSAGTGSYEQYF. The DNA sequence reads TGTGCCAGCAGTGCCGGGACAGGGTCCTACGAGCAGTACTTC.